This T cell receptor (beta chain) was found in a study of metastatic and nonmetastatic thyroid tumors. Patients had received no treatment of any kind before thyroid surgery. This CDR3 has 15 residues. Germline V gene lookup returns CDR1 MNHEY and CDR2 SVGAGI. V gave up 0 bases and J gave up 5 bases, with 11 bases separating them. TCRdb re-clonotyped the PCR reads via MiXCR. Here the sample spans tens of thousands of clones, approximately 19% being singletons. This clone has more than one count but fewer than ten. The sequence was obtained from a female donor with papillary thyroid cancer or a benign thyroid nodule (not recorded which). Some clones in this sample may be carry-over from other donors' samples. Sequenced sample: blood. The rearrangement uses TRBV6-5 and TRBJ2-1; D tentatively fits TRBD1 or TRBD2 (5 bases each). As DNA, the CDR3 is TGTGCCAGCAGTTACTCGAGGGGTAGCCACAATGAGCAGTTCTTC. Its translation: CASSYSRGSHNEQFF.